Following are 5 T cell receptor beta chains from one sample sequenced in a study of CD8 T cells in ankylosing spondylitis listed by TCRdb under 2017. The library was built by means of 5' RACE. The sequencer was an Illumina HiSeq 2500. TCRdb passed the public sequencing reads through fastp at Q25 and MiXCR, retaining productive beta sequences. Rows merge per CDR3 protein into single entries with the most common DNA and genes. For this sample there are hundreds of thousands of distinct CDR3 sequences; roughly 8.2% appear just once. In total, the top ten clones hold approximately 4.8% of the sample. Sequencing input: blood, either unsorted or a sorted T cell fraction (not recorded which). The receptors were sampled from a female donor with ankylosing spondylitis or in good health (not recorded which).

This clonotype was detected only a few times. A read error may explain this, as a much larger clone is one base away. The CDR3 nucleotides are TGTGCCGTTGGAAGAGGGTTGAACACCGGGGAGCTGCTTTTT. Its translation is CAVGRGLNTGELLF. The rearrangement links TRBV28 to TRBJ2-2, with D possibly TRBD2 on 5 matching bases. The CDR3 length is 14 residues. Germline V gives CDR1 MDHEN, CDR2 SYDVKM.

This clonotype was seen ten or more times. The J gene is TRBJ2-1, the V gene TRBV5-1, with 9 bases matching TRBD2. V trimming: 1 base; J trimming: 7 bases; junction bases outside the gene matches: 12. Germline loops: CDR1 SGHRS, CDR2 YFSETQ. The CDR3 is 17 residues long. The CDR3 nucleotides read TGCGCCAGCAGCTTGATTCGGAGGGCTAGCGGGAAAAATGAGCAGTTCTTC. This sequence encodes CASSLIRRASGKNEQFF.

The sample holds many counts of this clonotype. The chain couples TRBV7-2 to TRBJ2-3; D is uncertain. The V gene's germline CDR1 is SGHTA and CDR2 FQGNSA. With 5 bases removed from V and 4 bases from J, the gap between germline ends came to 13 bases. This CDR3 spans 14 amino acids. The CDR3 coding sequence is TGTGCCAGCAGCCCTTTTTCTAGTGCAGATACGCAGTATTTT. This encodes CASSPFSSADTQYF. The entire variable domain, with the rest obtained from reference TRBV7-2 and TRBJ2-3, is as follows: GAGVSQSPSNKVTEKGKDVELRCDPISGHTALYWYRQSLGQGLEFLIYFQGNSAPDKSGLPSDRFSAERTGGSVSTLTIQRTQQEDSAVYLCASSPFSSADTQYFGPGTRLTVL.

This clonotype was picked up one time. A clone one base away is much larger, so this may be a read error. This chain uses TRBV7-6 with TRBJ2-1, with a possible D match to TRBD2 (5 bases). From germline, CDR1 is SGHVS and CDR2 FNYEAQ. Between the trimmed V and J ends, which lost 5 bases and 7 bases, there was a span of 15 bases. The CDR3 has 14 residues. The CDR3 DNA sequence: TGTGCCAGCAGCCGAGCGGTAGGTCTTAATGAGCAGTTCTTC. Protein product: CASSRAVGLNEQFF.

This clonotype was counted between two and nine times. The chain couples TRBV9 to TRBJ2-5; 10 positions agree with TRBD2. The germline gives CDR1 SGDLS, CDR2 YYNGEE. V lost 5 bases, J lost 4 bases, and 11 bases stayed unmatched. There are 16 residues in the CDR3. CDR3 amino acids: CASSAGLAGVGETQYF. Here the CDR3 DNA reads TGTGCCAGCAGTGCGGGGCTAGCGGGAGTGGGAGAGACCCAGTACTTC.